This T cell receptor beta chain appears in the sequencing data of a study of T cells in localized non-small cell lung cancer. Overall study results and limits: Uninvolved nearby lung showed the greatest T cell clonality, exceeding that found in tumor.

Details on this clone: Its antigen is unidentified.

CDR3 length equals 17 residues. Trimming cost V 3 bases and J 5 bases; bases outside gene matches: 13. Per germline, CDR1 SGHNT and CDR2 YYREEE (reference sequence). Libraries were prepared by immunoSEQ multiplex PCR; TCRdb keeps only in-frame clonotypes and omits some of them. The repertoire includes about 40,000 clones, roughly nine tenths of them detected once, and roughly a tenth sits in the top ten. Here the sequenced sample was PBMCs, taken before any cancer treatment. The chain employs TRBV5-4 and TRBJ2-5, with 10 nucleotides matching TRBD2. The sequence derives from a woman aged 35-75 years with stage II lung adenocarcinoma. CDR3 region: CASSSASGRADGETQYF. CDR3 nucleotide sequence: TGTGCCAGCAGCTCGGCGAGCGGGAGGGCCGATGGGGAGACCCAGTACTTC. Looking up the rest from reference TRBV5-4 and TRBJ2-5 gives the full variable domain: ETGVTQSPTHLIKTRGQQVTLRCSSQSGHNTVSWYQQALGQGPQFIFQYYREEENGRGNFPPRFSGLQFPNYSSELNVNALELDDSALYLCASSSASGRADGETQYFGPGTRLLVL.